This TCR beta chain comes out of a study of T-cell reconstitution after alpha-beta-depleted transplantation in children. TCRbeta library preparation incorporated unique molecular identifiers. TCRdb called the PCR reads again in MiXCR, with one record for every CDR3 protein. The data hold about 690,000 distinct CDR3 sequences, with roughly 15% observed a single time. This clonotype was found a few times. The CDR3 spans 13 residues. Trimming cost V 2 bases and J 14 bases, with 16 bases left between them. This clonotype was obtained from a human donor who donated a stem cell graft to a child with acute myeloid leukemia. Specimen: PBMCs from the stem cell graft donor, collected from the stem cell graft. This sequence joins TRBV12-3 or TRBV12-4 and TRBJ2-1; TRBD2 might be the D (7 bases). CDR3 protein: CASSLSRGAHKFF. The CDR3 DNA reads TGTGCCAGCAGTTTATCCCGGGGGGCCCATAAGTTCTTC.